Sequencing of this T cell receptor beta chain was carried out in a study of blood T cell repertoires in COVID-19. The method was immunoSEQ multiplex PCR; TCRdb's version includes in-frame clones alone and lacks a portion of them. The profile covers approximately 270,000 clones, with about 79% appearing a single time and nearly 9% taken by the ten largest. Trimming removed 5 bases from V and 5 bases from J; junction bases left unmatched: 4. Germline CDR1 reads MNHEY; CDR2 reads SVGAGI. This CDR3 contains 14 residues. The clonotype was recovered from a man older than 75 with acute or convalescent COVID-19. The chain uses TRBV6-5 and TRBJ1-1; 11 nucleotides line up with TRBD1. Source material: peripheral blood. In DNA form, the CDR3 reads TGTGCCAGCAGTCGGGACAGGGGGGGGACTGAAGCTTTCTTT. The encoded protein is CASSRDRGGTEAFF.